This T cell receptor beta chain is drawn from a study of T cell repertoires in cytomegalovirus infection. Background on the study: CMV epitopes, recently identified HLA-C-restricted and well-studied HLA-B-restricted, were used. Indications came from public TCR beta signatures; they pointed to CMV infection and to a matching HLA type.

Germline loops: CDR1 SEHNR, CDR2 FQNEAQ (reference sequence). CDR3 length: 15 residues. On this clonotype itself: Its antigen is unidentified. One end of the junction varies from germline; a read error may be responsible.

Overall study findings and caveats: Totalled public TCR beta family frequency picked out people who carried CMV plus the relevant HLA. Clonotypes of TCR beta that were HLA-C-restricted and CMV-specific dominated the ex vivo response.

MiXCR was run by TCRdb on the reads, yielding one entry per CDR3 protein. This table has 230,000 or so distinct CDR3 sequences, around 40% appearing once. Sequenced material: CD8+ T cells from cultured PBMCs, taken from culture after CMV antigen stimulation. The clonotype comes from a human donor in good health (CMV status not recorded). Some clones in this sample may be carry-over from other donors' samples. This chain links TRBV7-9 with TRBJ1-3; D uncertain. The CDR3 here is CASSLNPRIGNSIYF. The DNA for the CDR3 is TGTGCCAGCAGCTTAAACCCCAGGATCGGAAACTCCATATATTTT.